These T cell receptor beta chains were read from a single sample in a study of identical twins. TCRdb re-called the 5' RACE reads with MiXCR, one entry per CDR3 protein. Among 750,000 to 950,000 distinct CDR3 sequences listed, more than 9% were seen once. The sample was also linked to a second study, of yellow fever vaccine responses in identical twins.

Source material: PBMCs. The receptors shown here come from a woman in her late teens or twenties in good health. The CDR3 runs from the conserved cysteine through the conserved F or W. The D gene is left open where the match is weak. Part of the rows lack a size; the others show once, few, many or a class for expanded clones.

NA TRBJ2-3 TRBV5-1 many CASSGGSTDTQYF
NA TRBJ2-3 TRBV13 NA CASSLSERHTDTQYF
TRBD2 TRBJ2-2 TRBV19 few CASSTLAGPTGELFF
TRBD1 TRBJ1-4 TRBV10-3 many CAISEGTGDVEKLFF
NA TRBJ2-1 TRBV10-1 few CASSESLGSIYNEQFF
NA TRBJ1-2 TRBV7-6 many CASSLAPYGRREEDYGYTF
NA TRBJ1-4 TRBV6-5 few CASSWSLGETNEKLFF
NA TRBJ1-2 TRBV10-3 many CAIRDSEETANYGYTF
NA TRBJ2-7 TRBV18 NA CASSPEPGLSSYEQYF
TRBD1 TRBJ2-7 TRBV7-9 few CASSDWDRGIDEQYF
NA TRBJ2-6 TRBV7-9 NA CASSLRITGANVLTF
TRBD2 TRBJ2-3 TRBV5-1 few CASSLGAGDAYF
NA TRBJ1-5 TRBV12-3/TRBV12-4 many CASSLGVSPQHF
TRBD2 TRBJ2-5 TRBV2 NA CASRPRDYQETHYF
TRBD2 TRBJ2-2 TRBV10-3 NA CAISEGTTNTGELFF
NA TRBJ2-2 TRBV7-6 NA CASTRYAGELFF
NA TRBJ1-3 TRBV2 NA CASSVRISSGNTIYF
NA TRBJ2-3 TRBV5-6 many CASSFDRLTDTQYF
TRBD2 TRBJ2-1 TRBV20-1 few CSARDPSGGPWEQFF
NA TRBJ2-2 TRBV11-2 many CASSSVTAPGGELFF
TRBD1 TRBJ2-7 TRBV6-1 NA CASSLDRLTLYEQYF
NA TRBJ1-2 TRBV6-5 NA CASSSRARGGGYTF
NA TRBJ1-1 TRBV12-5 many CAEGDSEAFF
TRBD1 TRBJ2-5 TRBV20-1 few CSARTDRAPLLAQYF
NA TRBJ2-1 TRBV2 NA CASSDGQGRNEQFF
TRBD2 TRBJ2-5 TRBV28 few CASSPMPGLAGVQETQYF
NA TRBJ1-2 TRBV12-3/TRBV12-4 NA CASSFRTFNYGYTF
TRBD1 TRBJ2-2 TRBV5-1 many CASSLQGPSSGRNTGELFF
NA TRBJ1-6 TRBV14 few CASSQGPPLHF
NA TRBJ2-1 TRBV12-3/TRBV12-4 many CASSLGLPYNEQFF
NA TRBJ2-1 TRBV5-1 NA CASSKRTSGLGGQRGNEQFF
NA TRBJ2-1 TRBV7-6 NA CASSLGGTNLREQFF
NA TRBJ2-5 TRBV6-4 NA CASSGPWGKKETQYF
NA TRBJ1-4 TRBV20-1 many CSARDPFSNNEKLFF
TRBD2 TRBJ2-7 TRBV6-5 few CASSYSGTSGYEQYF
TRBD2 TRBJ2-1 TRBV6-2/TRBV6-3 few CASSYSLAGGPSSYNEQFF
TRBD2 TRBJ2-1 TRBV11-2 few CASSRGLAGEGEQFF